This TCR beta chain was observed in a study of cytomegalovirus exposure and HLA in healthy donors. Study-wide findings and caveats: Three chains tied to CMV proved CMV antigen-specific in vitro.

This clone came up once. The target antigen is unknown. PCR was performed using 60 Vbeta and 13 Jbeta primers. Some clones are missing from TCRdb's copy, which holds only in-frame ones; the method was immunoSEQ multiplex PCR. The repertoire holds 100,000 or so clones, about 81% seen once, with 1.4% to 1.5% in the top ten. Trimming took 0 bases from V and 8 from J; bases not matched to a gene: 12. Germline V gene data show CDR1 as SGHDT and CDR2 as YYEEEE. The CDR3 contains 17 residues. This chain uses TRBV5-6 with TRBJ2-1; 9 nucleotides line up with TRBD2. The clonotype was recovered from a man aged 35-49 years in good health and CMV-seronegative. Sequencing was performed on PBMCs. CDR3 coding DNA: TGTGCCAGCAGCTTGGGGCCTAGCGGGGAACCTTGGGATGAGCAGTTCTTC. Protein sequence: CASSLGPSGEPWDEQFF.